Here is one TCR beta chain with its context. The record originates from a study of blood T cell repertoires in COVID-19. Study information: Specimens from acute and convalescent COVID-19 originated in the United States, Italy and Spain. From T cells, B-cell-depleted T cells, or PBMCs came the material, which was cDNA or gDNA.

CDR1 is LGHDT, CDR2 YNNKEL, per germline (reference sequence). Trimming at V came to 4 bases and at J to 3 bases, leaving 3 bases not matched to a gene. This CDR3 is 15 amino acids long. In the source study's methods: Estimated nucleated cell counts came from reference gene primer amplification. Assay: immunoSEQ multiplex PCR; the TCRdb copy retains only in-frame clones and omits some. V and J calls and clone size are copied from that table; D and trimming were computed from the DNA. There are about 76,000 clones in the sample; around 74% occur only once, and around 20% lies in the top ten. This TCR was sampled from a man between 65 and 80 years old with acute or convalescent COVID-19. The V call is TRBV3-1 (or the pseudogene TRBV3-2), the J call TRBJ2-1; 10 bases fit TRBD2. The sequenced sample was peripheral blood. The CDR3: CASSPSGSYYNEQFF. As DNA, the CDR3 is TGTGCCAGCAGCCCTAGCGGGAGTTACTACAATGAGCAGTTCTTC.